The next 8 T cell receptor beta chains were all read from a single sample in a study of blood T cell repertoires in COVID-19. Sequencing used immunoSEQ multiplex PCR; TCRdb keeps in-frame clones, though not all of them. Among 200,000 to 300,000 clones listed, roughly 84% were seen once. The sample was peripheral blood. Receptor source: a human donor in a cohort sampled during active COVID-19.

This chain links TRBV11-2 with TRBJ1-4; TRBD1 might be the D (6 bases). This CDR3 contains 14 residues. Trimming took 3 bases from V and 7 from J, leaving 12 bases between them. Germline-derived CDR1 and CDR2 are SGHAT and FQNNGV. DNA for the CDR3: TGTGCCAGCAGCTTCAGGGGAATGAGTGAAAAACTGTTTTTT. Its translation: CASSFRGMSEKLFF.

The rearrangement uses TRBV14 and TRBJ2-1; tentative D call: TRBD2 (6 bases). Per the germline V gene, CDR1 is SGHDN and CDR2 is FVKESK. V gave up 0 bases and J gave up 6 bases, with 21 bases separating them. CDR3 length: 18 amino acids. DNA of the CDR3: TGTGCCAGCAGCCAAGATATCGGGAGTGAGTATTTTCGCAATGAGCAGTTCTTC. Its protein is CASSQDIGSEYFRNEQFF.

As DNA, the CDR3 is TGTGCCAGCAGTTTGGGTCTGGGACAGGGCAATCAGCCCCAGCATTTT. Its protein product is CASSLGLGQGNQPQHF. The gene calls are TRBV6-6 and TRBJ1-5; 8 bases align to TRBD1. This CDR3 region has 16 residues. Per the germline V gene, CDR1 is MNHNY and CDR2 is SVGAGI (reference sequence). The junction had 7 bases not matched to a gene; V was cut back by 4 bases and J by 2 bases.

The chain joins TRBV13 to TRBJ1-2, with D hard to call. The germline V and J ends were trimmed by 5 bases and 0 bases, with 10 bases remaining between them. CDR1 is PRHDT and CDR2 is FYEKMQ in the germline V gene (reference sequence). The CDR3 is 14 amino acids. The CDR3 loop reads CASSRHGANYGYTF. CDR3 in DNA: TGTGCCAGCAGCCGGCACGGAGCTAACTATGGCTACACCTTC.

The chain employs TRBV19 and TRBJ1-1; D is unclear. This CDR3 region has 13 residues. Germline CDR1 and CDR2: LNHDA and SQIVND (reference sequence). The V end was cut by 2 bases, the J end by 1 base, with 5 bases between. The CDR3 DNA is TGTGCCAGTAGTATACCCTCGAACACTGAAGCTTTCTTT. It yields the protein CASSIPSNTEAFF.

DNA of the CDR3: TGTGCCAGCAGCACCGGGACAGGATTCTATGGCTACACCTTC. This codes for CASSTGTGFYGYTF. The chain uses TRBV28 and TRBJ1-2; TRBD1 matches at 8 bases. The V gene end was trimmed by 6 bases and the J gene end by 4 bases; junction bases not matched to a gene: 7. This CDR3 is 14 amino acids long. CDR1 and CDR2 (germline): MDHEN, SYDVKM.

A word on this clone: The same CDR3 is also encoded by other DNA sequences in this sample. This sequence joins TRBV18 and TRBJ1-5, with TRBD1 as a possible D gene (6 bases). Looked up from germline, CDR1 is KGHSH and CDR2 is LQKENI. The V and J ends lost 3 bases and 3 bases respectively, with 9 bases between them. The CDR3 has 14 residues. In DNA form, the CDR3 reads TGTGCCAGCTCACCTGGACAGACCAATCAGCCCCAGCATTTT. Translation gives CASSPGQTNQPQHF.

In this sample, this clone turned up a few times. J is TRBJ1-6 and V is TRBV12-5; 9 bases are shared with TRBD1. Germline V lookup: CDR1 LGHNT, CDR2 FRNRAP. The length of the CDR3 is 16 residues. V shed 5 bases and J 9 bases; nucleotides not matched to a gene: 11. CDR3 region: CASGPQGDREGSPLHF. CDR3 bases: TGTGCTAGTGGTCCCCAAGGGGACAGGGAGGGTTCACCCCTCCACTTT. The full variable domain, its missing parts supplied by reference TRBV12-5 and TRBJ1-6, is DARVTQTPRHKVTEMGQEVTMRCQPILGHNTVFWYRQTMMQGLELLAYFRNRAPLDDSGMPKDRFSAEMPDATLATLKIQPSEPRDSAVYFCASGPQGDREGSPLHFGNGTRLTVT.